This T cell receptor (beta chain) was captured in a study of T cell responses to AZD1222 COVID-19 vaccine (dated by TCRdb to about 2021). With regard to the full study: A total of 233 trial participants underwent TCR sequencing, of whom under 220 had received two doses of AZD1222 and around 25 had received two doses of the MenACWY control vaccine. Enrollment into the trials was organized by age into subgroups of 18-55, 56-69 and 70-plus years, and those subgroups contained 148, 28 and 57 TCR-sequenced participants, respectively.

Findings and caveats that apply to the study as a whole: Reportedly, almost half of the unique spike-specific TCRs recognized epitopes lying outside the regions that are mutated in the B.1.351 and B.1.1.7 variants. Most participants were white British and females outnumbered males, and the authors suggested that clonal diversity may have been underestimated. Conclusions about previously exposed vaccinees were limited because only a handful of AZD1222 recipients were SARS-CoV-2 seropositive at baseline. After two AZD1222 doses, spike-specific TCR breadth and depth were significantly higher than at day 0 and than in MenACWY recipients. Because no day 14 peak-response samples were available, the repertoires could be characterized only after the peak T cell response. The whole spike protein was spanned by vaccine-associated CD4 TCRs, and dominant responses were seen in regions 160-218 and 743-854. The 56-69-year group was small, and its depth increase did not reach significance, likely because of low power.

The CDR3 regions of human TCRbeta chains were subjected to immunosequencing. The published analysis was carried out like this. TCRs in the repertoires were matched against a reference library of SARS-CoV-2-specific TCRs that had been generated with the MIRA antigen-specificity platform. Breadth meant the fraction of unique TCRs that were SARS-CoV-2-associated, whereas depth meant the fraction of total T cells that were SARS-CoV-2-associated. Each spike-specific TCR was assigned to its reactive spike region and to a CD4 or CD8 class using the MIRA data. Log10-transformed breadth and depth values were compared by one-way ANOVA with Sidak's multiple comparisons tests. TCRdb took over this immuneACCESS table, retaining in-frame rearrangements with V and J assigned. Such tables are incomplete; in checked studies, under half of the missing clones stem from an unresolved V gene, and the remainder is unexplained. Clone size and the V and J calls come from that table; the DNA yielded D and trimming. Within this sample are some 98,000 clones, with approximately 84% of them counted one time only. The ten largest clones capture 12% to 15% of the sample.

Comments on this clone: Its antigen is not yet known. Base qualities were left out, and no much larger clone turns up one base away.

In the paper's terms, the time point label means: about 28 days (+/-7) after the second vaccine dose. Because spike-specific TCR depth and breadth did not differ between the two schedules, AZD1222 recipients who got a second dose at roughly 4 weeks were pooled with those who got a second dose at roughly 12 weeks. Samples from vaccinated people were obtained from the UK trials COV001 and COV002, which included a single-blind randomized controlled phase 2/3 trial of AZD1222 (ChAdOx1 nCoV-19) in healthy adults. Trial participant PBMC samples were collected at day 0 and day 28 after the second dose for TCRbeta chain sequencing. The clonotype was recovered from an adult who received the AZD1222 COVID-19 vaccine. The input for sequencing was peripheral blood, taken 28 days after the second AZD1222 dose.

The CDR3 here reads CASSPGGVNTEAFF. Here is the DNA: TGTGCCAGCAGCCCGGGGGGGGTGAACACTGAAGCTTTCTTT. The chain couples TRBV5-4 to TRBJ1-1, with TRBD1 as a weak D call on 5 bases. Reading the germline V gene (reference sequence) gives CDR1 SGHNT and CDR2 YYREEE. Including cysteine and phenylalanine, the CDR3 has 14 amino acids. The read is trimmed to its CDR3 DNA, 42 bases read in frame from base 1. V is shortened by 4 bases, J by 0 bases, and the region joining them spans 10 bases.